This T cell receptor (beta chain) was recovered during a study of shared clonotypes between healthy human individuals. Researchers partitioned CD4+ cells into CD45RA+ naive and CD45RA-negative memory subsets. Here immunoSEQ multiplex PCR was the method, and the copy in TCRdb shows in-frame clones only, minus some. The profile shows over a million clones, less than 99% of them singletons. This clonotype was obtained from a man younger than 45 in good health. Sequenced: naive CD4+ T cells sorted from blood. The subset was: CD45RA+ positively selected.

CDR3 sequence reads: CASSSTGTLLNEQFF. In DNA form, the CDR3 reads TGTGCCAGCAGCTCGACAGGGACCCTATTAAATGAGCAGTTCTTC. This chain joins TRBV7-3 and TRBJ2-1; 7 positions agree with TRBD1. The CDR3 runs to 15 residues. V shed 4 bases, J shed 7 bases, and the junction held 10 bases outside the gene matches. Germline V gene sequence: CDR1 SGHTA, CDR2 FQGTGA.